The sample holds many counts of the clone carrying this T cell receptor (beta chain). Time point of the sample: patch test 1, 2 weeks after DPC sensitization. Described treatment: therapeutic diphenylcyclopropenone sensitization with weekly scalp DPC. These data are taken from a study of human T cells and chemical hapten exposure. TCRdb re-analysed the RACE reads in MiXCR, keeping a single row per CDR3 protein. The sample carries about 360,000 distinct CDR3 sequences, about 4.8% recorded once. Trimming cost V 5 bases and J 4 bases, with 14 bases left between them. The germline CDR1 and CDR2 sequences are SQVTM and ANQGSEA. This CDR3 comprises 13 residues.

This sample comprised whole blood, obtained in connection with sensitization to the hapten diphenylcyclopropenone (DPC). The TCR sequence derives from a woman in her forties or fifties with alopecia areata. Some clones in this sample may be carry-over from other donors' samples. The chain has TRBV29-1 and TRBJ1-1; D unresolved. The chain's CDR3 is CSVKDGGSTEAFF. CDR3 coding DNA: TGCAGCGTTAAGGATGGAGGGAGCACTGAAGCTTTCTTT.